In its sample, the clone carrying this T cell receptor beta chain was seen a few times. This entry belongs to a study of T cells in Graves' hyperthyroidism and ophthalmopathy. Authors of the study amplified TCR beta CDR3 regions from RNA transcripts. First-round RT-PCR targeting the TCR CDR3 was performed with the HTBI primer set. TCRdb ran MiXCR on the multiplex PCR reads and lists one entry per CDR3 protein. The data show more than 300,000 distinct CDR3 sequences, about 15% seen once. Germline lookup yields CDR1 SGHVS and CDR2 FNYEAQ. The CDR3 runs to 15 residues. V lost 4 bases to trimming and J lost 0 bases, with 10 bases between them.

Sequenced material: blood. The sequence came from a woman aged 60-75 years with Graves' hyperthyroidism. V and J are TRBV7-6 and TRBJ1-5; D remains unclear. CDR3 sequence (DNA): TGTGCCAGCAGCTCAGGCGGGTTTAGCAATCAGCCCCAGCATTTT. This sequence encodes CASSSGGFSNQPQHF.